The clone carrying this T cell receptor (beta chain) was seen at least ten times. Its antigen is not known. The sample belongs to a study of neurological immune-mediated disorders. Study-wide background: The disease course was relapsing-remitting in roughly 30 and secondary progressive in about 8.5% of the roughly 34 multiple sclerosis patients.

There are 13 residues in the CDR3. Germline V lookup: CDR1 SGHKS, CDR2 YYEKEE (reference sequence). V was cut by 4 bases and J by 2 bases, with 10 bases left in between. Template-switch 5'RACE cDNA synthesis added a 10-nucleotide unique molecular identifier. TCRdb re-derived calls from the 5' RACE reads in MiXCR, one entry per CDR3 protein. The table has approximately 59,000 distinct CDR3 sequences, about 5.2% seen once. General study findings and limits: Levels of TCR clonal expansion peaked in HTLV-1-associated myelopathy and reached their lowest in multiple sclerosis, under those of healthy controls.

The sequence was collected from a human donor with multiple sclerosis. The donor label of this sample is uncertain. The sample was PBMCs. The gene calls are TRBV5-5 and TRBJ2-7; TRBD2 is a possible D gene (6 bases). In DNA form, the CDR3 reads TGTGCCAGCAGCGGGGGACTGACCTACGAGCAGTACTTC. This translates into CASSGGLTYEQYF.